Presented here are 25 T cell receptor beta chains from one specimen sequenced in a study of blood T cell repertoires in COVID-19. Using immunoSEQ multiplex PCR, the repertoire was profiled, and TCRdb retains in-frame clones only, with some absent. The sample has around 94,000 clones; more than 85% are singletons. The specimen sequenced was peripheral blood. The receptors were sampled from a man aged 18 to 30 with acute or convalescent COVID-19.

The rearrangement joins TRBV13 to TRBJ1-2, with D perhaps TRBD1 (6 bases). In germline, CDR1 is PRHDT, CDR2 FYEKMQ (reference sequence). The CDR3 runs to 14 residues. V lost 6 bases and J lost 2, with 13 bases in between. The CDR3 loop reads CASRPGASNYGYTF. The CDR3 DNA reads TGTGCCAGCAGACCAGGGGCGTCAAACTATGGCTACACCTTC.

The chain uses TRBV5-5 and TRBJ1-1; maybe TRBD1 (6 bases). Germline loops: CDR1 SGHKS, CDR2 YYEKEE (reference sequence). CDR3 size: 16 residues. V was trimmed by 0 bases and J by 2 bases, leaving 14 bases between them. The CDR3 sequence: CASSLGGGIPNTEAFF. In DNA, the CDR3 is TGTGCCAGCAGCTTGGGTGGGGGCATTCCTAACACTGAAGCTTTCTTT.

The chain combines TRBV19 with TRBJ1-3, with a weak D call TRBD1 (5 bases). Germline CDR1 reads LNHDA; CDR2 reads SQIVND (reference sequence). With 5 bases removed from V and 0 bases from J, the gap between germline ends came to 8 bases. The CDR3 consists of 14 residues. CDR3 protein: CASSRQFSGNTIYF. The CDR3 coding sequence is TGTGCCAGTAGTCGACAGTTCTCTGGAAACACCATATATTTT.

The CDR3 is CASSPRGLAGTYEQYF. The CDR3 DNA follows: TGTGCCAGCAGCCCCCGGGGACTAGCGGGGACCTACGAGCAGTACTTC. V and J are TRBV27 and TRBJ2-7; 13 nucleotides match TRBD2. The CDR3 is made up of 16 amino acids. Trimming at V came to 6 bases and at J to 2 bases, leaving 7 bases not matched to a gene. Looked up from germline, CDR1 is MNHEY and CDR2 is SMNVEV (reference sequence).

The chain joins TRBV15 to TRBJ1-6; TRBD1 matches 7 bases. Germline loops: CDR1 LNHNV, CDR2 YYDKDF (reference sequence). V shed 1 base and J 8 bases; nucleotides not matched to a gene: 5. The CDR3 sequence is 15 residues long. The chain's CDR3 is CATSRGGTDDSPLHF. The CDR3 DNA reads as TGTGCCACCAGCAGAGGAGGGACAGACGATTCACCCCTCCACTTT. The full variable domain, completed using reference TRBV15 and TRBJ1-6, is DAMVIQNPRYQVTQFGKPVTLSCSQTLNHNVMYWYQQKSSQAPKLLFHYYDKDFNNEADTPDNFQSRRPNTSFCFLDIRSPGLGDTAMYLCATSRGGTDDSPLHFGNGTRLTVT.

CDR3 nucleotides: TGTGCCAACCAAATAAGAGAAGCAGGGGGATTGAACACTGAAGCTTTCTTT. The encoded protein is CANQIREAGGLNTEAFF. V gene TRBV27 combines with J gene TRBJ1-1, with 7 bases matching TRBD1. The CDR3 runs 17 residues. The junction had 17 bases not matched to a gene; V was cut back by 10 bases and J by 0 bases. Germline assignment: CDR1 MNHEY and CDR2 SMNVEV (reference sequence).

This chain uses TRBV4-1 with TRBJ2-7; 9 bases map to TRBD1. V gave up 4 bases and J gave up 2 bases; unmatched junction bases: 9. Germline V lookup: CDR1 MGHRA, CDR2 YSYEKL. The CDR3 totals 16 residues. The CDR3 protein is CASSLFAGTGPYEQYF. The DNA of the CDR3 is TGCGCCAGCAGCCTTTTTGCCGGGACAGGGCCCTACGAGCAGTACTTC.

The gene calls are TRBV4-2 and TRBJ2-2; D is ambiguous. The germline gives CDR1 LGHNA, CDR2 YNFKEQ. The CDR3 runs to 14 residues. V gave up 2 bases and J gave up 8 bases, with 12 bases separating them. CDR3 nucleotide sequence: TGTGCCAGCAGCCAAATAGCACCCTTGGGGGAGCTGTTTTTT. Translating gives CASSQIAPLGELFF.

The chain joins TRBV6-5 to TRBJ1-1, with D possibly being TRBD1 (6 bases). CDR1 MNHEY and CDR2 SVGAGI come from the germline V gene. The CDR3 is 15 amino acids. V was trimmed by 7 bases and J by 0 bases, leaving 15 bases between them. CDR3 loop: CASTSLDRLNTEAFF. DNA for the CDR3: TGTGCCAGCACGAGCTTAGACAGGTTGAACACTGAAGCTTTCTTT.

The V and J genes are TRBV2 and TRBJ2-6; 7 bases match TRBD1. This CDR3 has 17 amino acids. CDR1 is SNHLY, CDR2 FYNNEI, per germline. V gave up 6 bases and J gave up 0 bases; unmatched junction bases: 8. CDR3 loop: CASRAKTGNSGANVLTF. The CDR3 region has the DNA TGTGCCAGCAGGGCCAAGACAGGGAACTCTGGGGCCAACGTCCTGACTTTC. Together with reference TRBV2 and TRBJ2-6, the CDR3 gives the full variable domain: EPEVTQTPSHQVTQMGQEVILRCVPISNHLYFYWYRQILGQKVEFLVSFYNNEISEKSEIFDDQFSVERPDGSNFTLKIRSTKLEDSAMYFCASRAKTGNSGANVLTFGAGSRLTVL.

This clone was seen a single time. The chain uses TRBV7-9 and TRBJ2-7; D is perhaps TRBD1 (6 bases). The CDR3 has 16 residues. Trimming cost V 5 bases and J 0 bases, with 17 bases left between them. From germline, CDR1 is SEHNR and CDR2 FQNEAQ (reference sequence). The CDR3 nucleotides are TGTGCCAGCAGCCCGCCCGGGACACAGATCTCCTACGAGCAGTACTTC. Amino acid sequence: CASSPPGTQISYEQYF.

This clone was counted once. The chain employs TRBV6-5 and TRBJ1-1; perhaps TRBD1 as D (6 bases). Trimming removed 5 bases at V and 1 base at J, with 11 bases between. Per the germline V gene, CDR1 is MNHEY and CDR2 is SVGAGI. This CDR3 has 14 residues. The CDR3 protein is CASSLARGNTEAFF. The CDR3, as DNA: TGTGCCAGCAGTCTTGCCAGGGGGAACACTGAAGCTTTCTTT.

J is TRBJ2-6 and V is TRBV5-4; 7 nucleotides line up with TRBD1. Looked up from germline, CDR1 is SGHNT and CDR2 is YYREEE (reference sequence). Trimming took 4 bases from V and 4 from J; bases not matched to a gene: 8. CDR3 size: 16 residues. This CDR3 is CASSPPRGNGANVLTF. Written as DNA, the CDR3 is TGTGCCAGCAGCCCCCCCAGGGGGAACGGGGCCAACGTCCTGACTTTC.

V gene TRBV5-1 combines with J gene TRBJ2-5; 7 nucleotides agree with TRBD1. With V trimmed by 0 bases and J by 5 bases, 7 bases remained unmatched. This CDR3 contains 15 residues. Germline loops: CDR1 SGHRS, CDR2 YFSETQ. The CDR3 loop reads CASSLAGTDRETQYF. In DNA, the CDR3 is TGCGCCAGCAGCTTGGCAGGGACAGACCGCGAGACCCAGTACTTC.

The chain recombines TRBV24-1 with TRBJ2-3; 8 nucleotides match TRBD1. Germline assignment: CDR1 KGHDR and CDR2 SFDVKD. V lost 3 bases, J lost 6 bases, and 7 bases stayed unmatched. This CDR3 region has 15 residues. The CDR3 coding sequence is TGTGCCACCAGTGATCCCCGGACAGGGATTGATACGCAGTATTTT. Protein sequence: CATSDPRTGIDTQYF.

This chain uses TRBV6-5 with TRBJ1-5; D gene uncertain. V lost 2 bases, J lost 1 base, and 3 bases lay in between. CDR3 size: 13 residues. Germline lookup yields CDR1 MNHEY and CDR2 SVGAGI. The CDR3 coding sequence is TGTGCCAGCAGTTACGGCAGCAATCAGCCCCAGCATTTT. It codes for CASSYGSNQPQHF.

The chain carries TRBV29-1 and TRBJ2-3, with TRBD1 identical over 7 bases. This CDR3 region has 15 residues. Unmatched junction bases numbered 10, after V lost 6 bases and J lost 1 base. Germline assignment: CDR1 SQVTM and CDR2 ANQGSEA. CDR3 region: CSVAHDRDGTDTQYF. DNA for the CDR3: TGCAGCGTGGCCCATGACAGGGATGGCACAGATACGCAGTATTTT.

The V call is TRBV27, the J call TRBJ1-2; D not certain. Germline V gives CDR1 MNHEY, CDR2 SMNVEV (reference sequence). The germline V and J ends were trimmed by 8 bases and 5 bases, with 15 bases remaining between them. The CDR3 is made up of 13 amino acids. CDR3 region: CASSQSESYGYTF. The CDR3 DNA reads TGTGCCAGCTCCCAGTCTGAATCTTATGGCTACACCTTC.

The gene calls are TRBV7-9 and TRBJ1-5, with 7 bases lining up with TRBD1. Per germline, CDR1 SEHNR and CDR2 FQNEAQ (reference sequence). Trimming took 0 bases from V and 7 from J; bases not matched to a gene: 3. The CDR3 has 14 amino acids. DNA for the CDR3: TGTGCCAGCAGCTTAGCAGGGGGCAGACAGCCCCAGCATTTT. It encodes CASSLAGGRQPQHF.

This chain connects TRBV11-2 to TRBJ1-2; D possibly corresponds to TRBD1 (5 bases). In germline, CDR1 is SGHAT, CDR2 FQNNGV. The CDR3 runs 17 residues. Trimming took off 0 bases at V and 0 bases at J, with 14 bases between the two ends. CDR3 nucleotide sequence: TGTGCCAGCAGCTTAGATGGGAACAGGATTCCTAACTATGGCTACACCTTC. Its protein product is CASSLDGNRIPNYGYTF.

The chain links TRBV24-1 to TRBJ1-2; 7 bases align to TRBD1. This CDR3 comprises 15 residues. Germline values: CDR1 KGHDR, CDR2 SFDVKD. With 4 bases clipped from V and 0 bases from J, the junction kept 4 bases outside the gene matches. The CDR3 DNA is TGTGCCACCAGTGACAACAGGGGCCCTAACTATGGCTACACCTTC. Translation gives CATSDNRGPNYGYTF.

The V and J genes are TRBV3-1 (or the pseudogene TRBV3-2) and TRBJ2-3; weak D call: TRBD2 (6 bases). V dropped 1 base and J dropped 1 base, with 12 bases sitting between them. The germline gives CDR1 LGHDT, CDR2 YNNKEL (reference sequence). This CDR3 region has 16 residues. The CDR3 protein is CASSQGRDSRTDTQYF. The CDR3 nucleotides read TGTGCCAGCAGCCAAGGGAGGGACTCTCGCACAGATACGCAGTATTTT.

The chain links TRBV11-3 to TRBJ2-1; D perhaps matches TRBD1 (5 bases). V gave up 6 bases and J gave up 8 bases, with 20 bases separating them. The CDR3 is made up of 15 amino acids. Germline values: CDR1 SGHNT, CDR2 YENEEA. The CDR3 nucleotides are TGTGCCAGCAGTCCCGCAGGGCAGCTCGGCGATGAGCAGTTCTTC. Amino acid sequence: CASSPAGQLGDEQFF.

This chain uses TRBV14 with TRBJ1-2; tentatively, D is TRBD1 (5 bases). The CDR3 has 13 residues. Germline V gene lookup returns CDR1 SGHDN and CDR2 FVKESK. V was trimmed by 2 bases and J by 6 bases, leaving 10 bases between them. In nucleotides, the CDR3 is TGTGCCAGCAGCCAATCTCGGGGGGATGGCTACACCTTC. Its translation: CASSQSRGDGYTF. The entire variable domain, with the rest obtained from reference TRBV14 and TRBJ1-2, is as follows: EAGVTQFPSHSVIEKGQTVTLRCDPISGHDNLYWYRRVMGKEIKFLLHFVKESKQDESGMPNNRFLAERTGGTYSTLKVQPAELEDSGVYFCASSQSRGDGYTFGSGTRLTVV.

This rearrangement joins TRBV5-4 to TRBJ2-2, with D perhaps matching TRBD2 (6 bases). CDR3 length: 14 amino acids. The germline V and J ends were trimmed by 0 bases and 3 bases, with 6 bases remaining between them. Germline values: CDR1 SGHNT, CDR2 YYREEE (reference sequence). CDR3 region: CASSLGGDTGELFF. The CDR3 DNA follows: TGTGCCAGCAGCTTGGGCGGGGACACCGGGGAGCTGTTTTTT.